This T cell receptor beta chain was sequenced in a study of blood T cells in healthy people across ages. Study-wide results and limits: Greater diversity and more naive CD4+ cells were seen in long-lived donors than in aged donors. With naive T cell percentage, TCR beta diversity showed a strong correlation.

Primers used in a second PCR of about 6 to 11 cycles were a sample-barcoded 5' primer and a J-beta primer mix. Each cDNA molecule carried a tag from a template-switch adaptor that contained 12 random nucleotides. TCRdb reanalysed the 5' RACE reads using MiXCR and keeps one entry per CDR3 protein. This table holds around 1.5 million distinct CDR3 sequences, 42% found once. This CDR3 region has 16 residues. V lost 6 bases and J lost 1; bases outside the gene matches: 12. CDR1 is DFQATT, CDR2 SNEGSKA, per germline (reference sequence). The donors, all healthy, were Caucasians living in Russia, aged roughly 6 to 95. Concerning this clonotype: Its target is not known.

Sequenced input: blood. The chain recombines TRBV20-1 with TRBJ1-2; 9 nucleotides line up with TRBD1. This receptor was obtained from a woman between 18 and 29 years old in good health. CDR3 loop: CSAESRDRDLNYGYTF. DNA of the CDR3: TGCAGTGCCGAGTCCCGGGACAGGGATCTTAACTATGGCTACACCTTC.